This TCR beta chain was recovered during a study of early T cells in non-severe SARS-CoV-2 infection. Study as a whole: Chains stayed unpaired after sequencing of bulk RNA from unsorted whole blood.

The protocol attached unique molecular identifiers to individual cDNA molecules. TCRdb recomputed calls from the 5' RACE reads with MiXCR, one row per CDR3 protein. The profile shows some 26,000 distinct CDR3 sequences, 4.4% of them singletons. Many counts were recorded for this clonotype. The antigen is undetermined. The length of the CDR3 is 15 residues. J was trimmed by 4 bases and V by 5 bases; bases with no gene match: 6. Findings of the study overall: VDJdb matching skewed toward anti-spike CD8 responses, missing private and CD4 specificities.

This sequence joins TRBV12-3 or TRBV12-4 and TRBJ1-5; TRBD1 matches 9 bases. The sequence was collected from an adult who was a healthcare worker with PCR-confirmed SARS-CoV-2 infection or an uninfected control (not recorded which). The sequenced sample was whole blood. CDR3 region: CASSITGTGNQPQHF. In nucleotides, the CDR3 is TGTGCCAGCAGTATTACCGGGACAGGGAATCAGCCCCAGCATTTT.